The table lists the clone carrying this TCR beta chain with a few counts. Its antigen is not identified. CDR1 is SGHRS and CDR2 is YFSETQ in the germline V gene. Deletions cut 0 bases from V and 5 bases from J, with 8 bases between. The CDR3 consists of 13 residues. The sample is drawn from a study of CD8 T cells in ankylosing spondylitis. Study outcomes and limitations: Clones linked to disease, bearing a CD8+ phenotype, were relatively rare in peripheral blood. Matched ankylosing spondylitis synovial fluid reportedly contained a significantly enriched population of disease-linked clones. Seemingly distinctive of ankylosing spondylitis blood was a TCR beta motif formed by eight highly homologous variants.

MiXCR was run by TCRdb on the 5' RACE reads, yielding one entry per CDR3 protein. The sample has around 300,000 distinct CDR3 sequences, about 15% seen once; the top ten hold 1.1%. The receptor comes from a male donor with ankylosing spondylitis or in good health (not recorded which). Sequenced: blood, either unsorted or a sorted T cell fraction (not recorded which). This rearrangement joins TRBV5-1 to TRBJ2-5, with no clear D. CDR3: CASSLDSRETQYF. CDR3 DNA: TGCGCCAGCAGCTTGGATTCTCGGGAGACCCAGTACTTC.